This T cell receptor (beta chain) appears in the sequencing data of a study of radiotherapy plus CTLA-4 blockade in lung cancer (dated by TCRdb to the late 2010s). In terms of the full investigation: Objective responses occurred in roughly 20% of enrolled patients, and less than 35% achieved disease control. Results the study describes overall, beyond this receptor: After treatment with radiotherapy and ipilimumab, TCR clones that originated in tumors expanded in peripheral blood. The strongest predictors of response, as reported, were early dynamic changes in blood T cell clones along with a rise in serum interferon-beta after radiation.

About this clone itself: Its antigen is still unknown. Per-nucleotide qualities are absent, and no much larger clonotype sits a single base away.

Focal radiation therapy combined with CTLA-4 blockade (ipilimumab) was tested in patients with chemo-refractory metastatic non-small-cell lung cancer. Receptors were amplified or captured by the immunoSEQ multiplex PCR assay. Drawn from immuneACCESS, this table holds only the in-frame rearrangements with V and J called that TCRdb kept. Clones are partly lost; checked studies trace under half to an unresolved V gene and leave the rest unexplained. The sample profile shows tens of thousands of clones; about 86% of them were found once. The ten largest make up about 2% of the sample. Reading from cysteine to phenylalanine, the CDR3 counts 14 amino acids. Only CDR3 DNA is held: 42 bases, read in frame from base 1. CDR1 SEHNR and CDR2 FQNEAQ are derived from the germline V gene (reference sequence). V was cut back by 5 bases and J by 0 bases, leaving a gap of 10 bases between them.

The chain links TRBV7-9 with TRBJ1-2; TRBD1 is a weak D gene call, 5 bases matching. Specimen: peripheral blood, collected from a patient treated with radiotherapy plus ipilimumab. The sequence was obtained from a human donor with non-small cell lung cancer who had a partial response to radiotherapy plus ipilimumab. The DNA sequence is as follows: TGTGCCAGCAGCCCGGGGGGATCTAACTATGGCTACACCTTC. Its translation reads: CASSPGGSNYGYTF.